Here is one T cell receptor (beta chain) with its context. Its cognate antigen has yet to be identified. Base qualities are missing; no much larger clone stands one base away. The data originate from a study of OX40 agonist ivuxolimab in advanced cancers. About the full investigation: The costimulatory receptor OX40 (CD134) was targeted by ivuxolimab, a fully human IgG2 agonistic monoclonal antibody. Peripheral TCRbeta sequencing was intended to test whether TCR sequence diversity was altered and clonal T-cell expansion was caused by ivuxolimab. Intravenous ivuxolimab was administered to patients every 2 weeks at six dose levels: 0.01, 0.1, 0.3, 1.5, 3 and 10 mg/kg. Partial responses were achieved by three dose-escalation patients, of whom one had hepatocellular carcinoma and two had cutaneous melanoma. Prior anti-PD-1, anti-PD-L1 or anti-CTLA-4 therapy was permitted, and 30% to 45% of dose-escalation patients had received checkpoint inhibitors. The monotherapy dose-escalation portion (N = 52 patients) of the phase I ivuxolimab trial is reported in the paper. The dose-escalation cohort was about 87% male with a mean age of roughly 60 years, ranging from about 20 to 80. Of the approximately 50 patients in dose escalation, some 20 had hepatocellular carcinoma, approximately 15 had melanoma, 9 had renal cell carcinoma and 9 had head and neck cancer. The paper as a whole reports these results and caveats: Low levels of normalized T-cell clonal expansion were also shown by some nonresponding patients. After ivuxolimab, expanded clones were on average more numerous among CD8+ T cells than among CD4+ T cells. The antigen specificity of the clonally expanded peripheral T cells was not determined. In partial responders in the 0.1-3.0 mg/kg groups, normalized peripheral clonal expansion was found to be among the lowest, especially among CD8+ T cells. Clonal expansion of both CD4+ and CD8+ blood T cells was observed from baseline to week 6 at doses 0.1 to 3.0 mg/kg.

Patients with autoimmune disease history or receiving systemic immunosuppression were excluded from the trial. In every dose cohort, peripheral blood was drawn for TCR sequencing at baseline, cycle 4 day 1, and cycle 7 day 1. Samples were obtained from an open-label, multicenter, first-in-human phase I dose-escalation trial of ivuxolimab. Adults with locally advanced or metastatic melanoma, renal cell carcinoma, hepatocellular carcinoma or head and neck squamous cell carcinoma were enrolled in the trial. CD4+ and CD8+ T cells were sorted separately from peripheral blood before TCR sequencing. To sequence the TCRbeta CDR3 region, genomic DNA was isolated from the sorted cells. TCRbeta CDR3 regions were sequenced using the immunoSEQ Assay. In TCRdb, the immuneACCESS table is reduced to in-frame sequences with V and J assigned. These tables do not hold every clone; where another copy was compared, an unresolved V gene accounts for under half, and the others remain unexplained. Present in this sample are 15,000 to 20,000 clones, around four fifths of which were seen just once. The top ten constitute approximately 24% of the sample.

This receptor was taken from an adult with an advanced solid tumor such as melanoma, head and neck, liver or kidney cancer. This sample comprised CD4+ or CD8+ T cells sorted from blood, obtained in a trial of the OX40 agonist ivuxolimab.

The CDR3 is CASSLAGANVLTF. The DNA is as follows: TGTGCCAGCAGTTTGGCTGGGGCCAACGTCCTGACTTTC. This chain is built from TRBV27 and TRBJ2-6, with the D gene not clear enough to name. Counted from cysteine to phenylalanine, this CDR3 has 13 amino acids. Only the CDR3 DNA is retained, 39 bases long and in frame from the first base. The germline V gene (reference sequence) provides CDR1 MNHEY and CDR2 SMNVEV. V gives up 3 bases and J gives up 2 bases, and the segment between their germline ends measures 2 bases.